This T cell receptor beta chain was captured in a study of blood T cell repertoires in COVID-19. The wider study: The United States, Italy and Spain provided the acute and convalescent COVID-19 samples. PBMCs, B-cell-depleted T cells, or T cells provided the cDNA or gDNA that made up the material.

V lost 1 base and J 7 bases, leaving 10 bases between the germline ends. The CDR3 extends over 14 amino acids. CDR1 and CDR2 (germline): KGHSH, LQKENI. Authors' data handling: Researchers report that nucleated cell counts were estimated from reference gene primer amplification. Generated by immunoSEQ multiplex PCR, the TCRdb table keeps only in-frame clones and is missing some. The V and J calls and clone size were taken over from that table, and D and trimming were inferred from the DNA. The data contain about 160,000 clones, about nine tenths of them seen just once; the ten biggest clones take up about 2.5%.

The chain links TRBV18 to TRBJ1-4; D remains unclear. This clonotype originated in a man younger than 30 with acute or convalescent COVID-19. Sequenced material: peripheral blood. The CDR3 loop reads CASSPLEGLEKLFF. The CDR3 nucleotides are TGTGCCAGCTCACCACTGGAAGGACTTGAAAAACTGTTTTTT.